One and the same sample provided the 30 T cell receptor beta chains below, sequenced in a study of cytomegalovirus exposure and HLA in healthy donors. TCRdb's table, derived via immunoSEQ multiplex PCR, lists solely in-frame clones and lacks some. The profile shows 150,000 to 200,000 clones, just under 85% of them singletons. Source material: PBMCs. These receptors were obtained from a man aged 25 to 40 in good health and CMV-seropositive.

The genes are TRBV11-3 and TRBJ2-1; TRBD2 might be the D (6 bases). From germline, CDR1 is SGHNT and CDR2 YENEEA. V lost 1 base to trimming and J lost 4 bases, with 17 bases between them. The CDR3 spans 17 residues. CDR3 region: CASSLGAGRFPYNEQFF. CDR3 nucleotides: TGTGCCAGCAGCTTAGGGGCGGGGAGATTCCCTTACAATGAGCAGTTCTTC.

The V gene is TRBV29-1, the J gene TRBJ1-1; D possibly corresponds to TRBD1 (6 bases). The CDR3 has 15 residues. Looked up from germline, CDR1 is SQVTM and CDR2 is ANQGSEA. Trimming took 7 bases from V and 3 from J, leaving 21 bases between them. The CDR3 here is CSATGYTGLDTEAFF. In DNA form, the CDR3 reads TGCAGCGCAACAGGGTATACGGGTTTGGACACTGAAGCTTTCTTT.

This CDR3 reads CASSIDRDHSGNTIYF. CDR3 in DNA: TGTGCCAGTAGTATAGATCGGGATCACTCTGGAAACACCATATATTTT. The chain carries TRBV19 and TRBJ1-3, with D uncertain. The V gene's germline CDR1 is LNHDA and CDR2 SQIVND (reference sequence). V shed 0 bases and J shed 0 bases, with 9 bases lying between them. CDR3 length equals 16 residues.

The V call is TRBV2, the J call TRBJ1-2; the match to TRBD1 covers 7 bases. With 9 bases clipped from V and 2 bases from J, the junction kept 3 bases outside the gene matches. The V gene's germline CDR1 is SNHLY and CDR2 FYNNEI. This CDR3 has 12 amino acids. The CDR3, as DNA: TGTGCCAGTTTACAGGGGAACTATGGCTACACCTTC. Encoded protein: CASLQGNYGYTF.

This clone appeared a single time. The rearrangement links TRBV6-5 to TRBJ2-7; 7 positions match TRBD1. There are 15 residues in the CDR3. Unmatched junction bases numbered 8, after V lost 3 bases and J lost 3 bases. Germline V CDR1 and CDR2: MNHEY, SVGAGI. This CDR3 reads CASSYNRDSHYEQYF. The CDR3 DNA follows: TGTGCCAGCAGTTATAACCGGGACAGCCACTACGAGCAGTACTTC.

This clone was found a few times. The CDR3 sequence is CASSGLAGGTDTQYF. The CDR3 DNA reads as TGTGCCAGCAGTGGACTAGCGGGGGGCACAGATACGCAGTATTTT. The chain is built from TRBV6-4 and TRBJ2-3; 12 nucleotides agree with TRBD2. There are 15 residues in the CDR3. From germline, CDR1 is MRHNA and CDR2 SNTAGT. V dropped 4 bases and J dropped 1; count of bases not matched to a gene: 0.

This clone was detected a few times. The chain links TRBV15 to TRBJ2-7, with D perhaps matching TRBD2 (6 bases). Germline V lookup: CDR1 LNHNV, CDR2 YYDKDF (reference sequence). The CDR3 totals 14 residues. Trimming took off 9 bases at V and 0 bases at J, with 15 bases between the two ends. CDR3 sequence reads: CATSLGGSSYEQYF. DNA of the CDR3: TGTGCCACGAGTTTGGGAGGCAGCTCCTACGAGCAGTACTTC.

This chain joins TRBV19 and TRBJ1-5; TRBD1 aligns across 8 bases. CDR3 length: 16 amino acids. CDR1 and CDR2 from the germline V gene are LNHDA and SQIVND (reference sequence). J lost 4 bases, V lost 4 bases, and 9 bases had no gene match. The CDR3 loop reads CASSTHQGAGNQPQHF. The DNA of the CDR3 is TGTGCCAGTAGTACCCATCAGGGGGCAGGGAATCAGCCCCAGCATTTT. The complete variable domain, with remaining parts taken from reference TRBV19 and TRBJ1-5, reads DGGITQSPKYLFRKEGQNVTLSCEQNLNHDAMYWYRQDPGQGLRLIYYSQIVNDFQKGDIAEGYSVSREKKESFPLTVTSAQKNPTAFYLCASSTHQGAGNQPQHFGDGTRLSIL.

V and J are TRBV6-5 and TRBJ2-7; the match to TRBD1 covers 8 bases. The CDR3 runs 16 residues. Germline loops: CDR1 MNHEY, CDR2 SVGAGI. Germline trimming cut 2 bases from V and 9 bases from J; bases unmatched to any gene: 15. The CDR3 DNA is TGTGCCAGCAGTTACGTTCTCGGGACAGGAACTACCTCGCAGTACTTC. The encoded protein is CASSYVLGTGTTSQYF.

The chain uses TRBV5-4 and TRBJ1-4; possible D gene TRBD1, 5 bases. CDR3 size: 14 residues. V was pared by 5 bases and J by 7 bases, with 15 bases between. CDR1 is SGHNT and CDR2 is YYREEE in the germline V gene (reference sequence). The CDR3 region is CASSLGGRSEKLFF. The CDR3, as DNA: TGTGCCAGCAGTCTGGGGGGGAGAAGTGAAAAACTGTTTTTT.

This rearrangement joins TRBV5-1 to TRBJ1-6; maybe TRBD1 (5 bases). Per germline, CDR1 SGHRS and CDR2 YFSETQ. This CDR3 spans 16 amino acids. The V end lost 0 bases, the J end lost 9 bases, and 16 bases lay between the germline ends. CDR3 sequence reads: CASSLAPTDLGSPLHF. Here the CDR3 DNA reads TGCGCCAGCAGCTTGGCCCCGACAGATCTCGGTTCACCCCTCCACTTT.

This clone showed up just a few times. The J gene is TRBJ1-2, the V gene TRBV4-2; 10 bases fit TRBD1. This CDR3 is built from 16 residues. Germline V gene data show CDR1 as LGHNA and CDR2 as YNFKEQ. V trimming: 4 bases; J trimming: 2 bases; junction bases outside the gene matches: 7. The CDR3 coding sequence is TGTGCCAGCAGCCTCACCCCGGGACAGGGGAACTATGGCTACACCTTC. It specifies CASSLTPGQGNYGYTF.

The CDR3 DNA follows: TGCGCCAGCAGGCATCGACAGGGGGCGAAAGATACGCAGTATTTT. It is translated as CASRHRQGAKDTQYF. The rearrangement joins TRBV5-1 to TRBJ2-3; 10 positions agree with TRBD1. The trim removed 5 bases at V and 5 bases at J, leaving 8 bases unmatched. The CDR3 runs 15 residues. CDR1 is SGHRS and CDR2 is YFSETQ in the germline V gene.

The chain links TRBV4-3 to TRBJ2-6; TRBD2 is a possible D gene (5 bases). V was cut by 0 bases and J by 2 bases, with 8 bases left in between. This CDR3 is 16 amino acids long. Looked up from germline, CDR1 is LGHNA and CDR2 is YSLEER. The CDR3 bases are TGCGCCAGCAGCCAAGATTGGAGGACTGGGGCCAACGTCCTGACTTTC. Residues: CASSQDWRTGANVLTF.

The chain combines TRBV11-3 with TRBJ2-1; TRBD2 matches at 10 bases. The germline V gene encodes CDR1 SGHNT and CDR2 YENEEA. The J segment lost 2 bases and the V segment lost 3 bases, leaving 1 base of the junction unmatched. The CDR3 runs to 15 residues. The CDR3 nucleotides read TGTGCCAGCAGCTTGGGACTAGCGCCCTACAATGAGCAGTTCTTC. Its protein product is CASSLGLAPYNEQFF.

The chain employs TRBV5-1 and TRBJ2-5, with 10 bases that match TRBD1. The length of the CDR3 is 15 residues. Germline V gene lookup returns CDR1 SGHRS and CDR2 YFSETQ. Trimming took 3 bases from V and 5 from J; bases not matched to a gene: 7. CDR3 DNA: TGCGCCAGCAGCTCCGCCGGGACAGGGGTGGAGACCCAGTACTTC. It translates to CASSSAGTGVETQYF.

The CDR3 sequence is CASSQEGTGQETQYF. The DNA of the CDR3 is TGTGCCAGCAGCCAAGAAGGGACTGGGCAAGAGACCCAGTACTTC. This chain joins TRBV4-2 and TRBJ2-5; D might be TRBD2 (6 bases). V shed 0 bases and J shed 2 bases, with 10 bases lying between them. Germline values: CDR1 LGHNA, CDR2 YNFKEQ. CDR3 size: 15 residues.

The V and J genes are TRBV6-6 and TRBJ1-1; maybe TRBD1 (5 bases). The germline V and J ends were trimmed by 2 bases and 1 base, with 8 bases remaining between them. The CDR3 runs to 14 residues. CDR1 and CDR2 from the germline V gene are MNHNY and SVGAGI (reference sequence). CDR3 sequence: CASSYPDTNTEAFF. The CDR3 DNA follows: TGTGCCAGCAGTTACCCGGACACGAACACTGAAGCTTTCTTT.

The chain is built from TRBV14 and TRBJ2-7; 7 nucleotides align to TRBD2. The CDR3 contains 15 residues. V shed 4 bases and J 3 bases; nucleotides not matched to a gene: 9. The germline V gene encodes CDR1 SGHDN and CDR2 FVKESK. The CDR3 region has the DNA TGTGCCAGCAGCCCGAAACTAGCGCGGCTCTACGAGCAGTACTTC. Residues: CASSPKLARLYEQYF.

The chain uses TRBV6-5 and TRBJ2-5; D possibly corresponds to TRBD2 (6 bases). The V end lost 1 base, the J end lost 2 bases, and 11 bases lay between the germline ends. CDR3 length: 15 amino acids. The V gene's germline CDR1 is MNHEY and CDR2 SVGAGI. DNA of the CDR3: TGTGCCAGCAGTTACTTACTAGCAGAACAAGAGACCCAGTACTTC. Protein product: CASSYLLAEQETQYF.

V and J are TRBV6-5 and TRBJ2-1, with 10 nucleotides matching TRBD2. V was clipped by 6 bases and J by 6 bases; unmatched bases: 8. The CDR3 runs to 15 residues. Germline CDR1 reads MNHEY; CDR2 reads SVGAGI. In DNA, the CDR3 is TGTGCCAGCAGCCATGCTAGCGGGGGCCGCAATGAGCAGTTCTTC. Its translation: CASSHASGGRNEQFF.

The chain employs TRBV11-2 and TRBJ1-2; D perhaps matches TRBD1 (5 bases). The V gene's germline CDR1 is SGHAT and CDR2 FQNNGV. The CDR3 runs 18 residues. V gave up 5 bases and J gave up 1 base, with 23 bases separating them. Here the CDR3 DNA reads TGTGCCAGCAGCAACACGAGGGCTGCGGGGACTATTAACTATGGCTACACCTTC. Translated: CASSNTRAAGTINYGYTF.

The V gene is TRBV6-5, the J gene TRBJ2-7; D uncertain. V was shortened by 3 bases and J by 6 bases, with 12 bases between the two germline ends. The CDR3 covers 13 residues. The germline CDR1 and CDR2 sequences are MNHEY and SVGAGI. The CDR3 sequence: CASSYLGLSEQYF. In nucleotides, the CDR3 is TGTGCCAGCAGTTATCTCGGGTTGTCCGAGCAGTACTTC.

The chain joins TRBV18 to TRBJ1-1; the match to TRBD1 covers 7 bases. CDR1 is KGHSH and CDR2 is LQKENI in the germline V gene. The CDR3 is made up of 15 amino acids. With V trimmed by 2 bases and J by 1 base, 4 bases remained unmatched. As DNA, the CDR3 is TGTGCCAGCTCACCAGGGGCAGGGGGGAACACTGAAGCTTTCTTT. Translating gives CASSPGAGGNTEAFF.

On this clone itself: A read error may produce the germline difference seen at one junction end. The chain joins TRBV7-7 to TRBJ2-3, with 9 nucleotides matching TRBD1. CDR1 is SSHAT and CDR2 is FNYEAQ in the germline V gene (reference sequence). CDR3 size: 14 residues. CDR3 loop: CASSLTGGRDTQYF. DNA of the CDR3: TGTGCTAGCAGCCTGACAGGGGGAAGGGATACGCAGTATTTT.

In the case of this clone: A single base separates this from a much larger clone, so it may be a read error. The chain couples TRBV5-1 to TRBJ1-2, with D possibly matching TRBD1 (5 bases). V lost 5 bases, J lost 4 bases, and 15 bases lay in between. The germline gives CDR1 SGHRS, CDR2 YFSETQ. The CDR3 has 14 amino acids. Written as DNA, the CDR3 is TGCGCCAGCAGGCCGGACACGACCGCCTATGGCTACACCTTC. It encodes CASRPDTTAYGYTF.

The V and J genes are TRBV11-3 and TRBJ2-3; D ambiguous. Germline CDR1 is SGHNT and CDR2 is YENEEA. This CDR3 is 13 amino acids long. V was trimmed by 2 bases and J by 2 bases, leaving 5 bases between them. The CDR3 bases are TGTGCCAGCAGCTTAAGAGTCACAGATACGCAGTATTTT. This gives the protein CASSLRVTDTQYF.

The V gene is TRBV21-1, the J gene TRBJ2-2; TRBD1, the table's D call, lacks a check against the DNA. TRBV21-1 is given as a pseudogene. The CDR3 has 21 amino acids. The CDR3 nucleotides are TGTGCCAGCAGCAAAGGGCCCGCGACGGGACAGGGGCGTTTGAACACCGGGGAGCTGTTTTTT. Its translation is CASSKGPATGQGRLNTGELFF.

This clone has only a few counts. The chain links TRBV6-1 to TRBJ2-7, with 8 positions matching TRBD1. The germline gives CDR1 MNHNS, CDR2 SASEGT. V shed 7 bases, J shed 5 bases, and the junction held 7 bases outside the gene matches. The CDR3 has 13 amino acids. The CDR3 region is CASKRQGSDEQYF. The CDR3 DNA is TGTGCCAGCAAGAGACAGGGGTCGGACGAGCAGTACTTC.

CDR3 coding DNA: TGTGCCAGCAGCGACAGGGGGACGAACTCTGGAAACACCATATATTTT. Its protein is CASSDRGTNSGNTIYF. The V call is TRBV6-6, the J call TRBJ1-3; 9 positions match TRBD1. Germline V gene lookup returns CDR1 MNHNY and CDR2 SVGAGI (reference sequence). V trimming: 6 bases; J trimming: 0 bases; junction bases outside the gene matches: 6. The CDR3 is 16 residues long.